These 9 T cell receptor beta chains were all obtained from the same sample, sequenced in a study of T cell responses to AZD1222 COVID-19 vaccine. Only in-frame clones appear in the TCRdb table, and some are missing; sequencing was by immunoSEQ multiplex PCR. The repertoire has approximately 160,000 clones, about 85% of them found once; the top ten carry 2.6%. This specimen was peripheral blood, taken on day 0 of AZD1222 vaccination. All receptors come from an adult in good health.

The CDR3 DNA reads TGTGCCAGCAGTTACCTCCGTGCCACCTCCTACAATGAGCAGTTCTTC. Encoded protein: CASSYLRATSYNEQFF. The chain combines TRBV6-5 with TRBJ2-1; D unresolved. Germline V lookup: CDR1 MNHEY, CDR2 SVGAGI. V lost 2 bases, J lost 0 bases, and 11 bases lay in between. There are 16 residues in the CDR3.

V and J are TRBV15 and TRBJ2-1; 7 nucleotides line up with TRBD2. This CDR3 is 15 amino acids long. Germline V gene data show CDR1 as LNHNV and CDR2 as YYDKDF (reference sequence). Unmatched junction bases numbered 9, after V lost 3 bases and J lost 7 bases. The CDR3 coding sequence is TGTGCCACCAGCAGCTGGGACTACGGTTGGAATGAGCAGTTCTTC. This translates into CATSSWDYGWNEQFF.

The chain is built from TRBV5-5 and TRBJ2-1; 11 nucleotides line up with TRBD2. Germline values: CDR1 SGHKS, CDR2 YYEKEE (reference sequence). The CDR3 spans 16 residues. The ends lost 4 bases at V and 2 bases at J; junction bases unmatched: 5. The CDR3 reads CASSQASGRTYNEQFF. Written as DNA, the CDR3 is TGTGCCAGCAGCCAAGCTAGCGGGAGGACCTACAATGAGCAGTTCTTC.

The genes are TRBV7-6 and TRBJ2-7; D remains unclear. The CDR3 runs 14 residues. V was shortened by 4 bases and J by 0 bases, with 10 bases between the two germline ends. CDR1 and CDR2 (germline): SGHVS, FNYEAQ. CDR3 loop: CASSSRPSSYEQYF. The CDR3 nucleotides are TGTGCCAGCAGCTCGCGGCCGAGCTCCTACGAGCAGTACTTC.

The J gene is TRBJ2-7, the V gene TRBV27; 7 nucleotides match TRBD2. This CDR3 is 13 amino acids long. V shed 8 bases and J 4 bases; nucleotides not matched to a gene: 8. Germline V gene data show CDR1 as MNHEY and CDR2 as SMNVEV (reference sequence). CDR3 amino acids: CASGGGTGYEQYF. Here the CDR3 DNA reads TGTGCCAGCGGGGGGGGGACTGGGTACGAGCAGTACTTC.

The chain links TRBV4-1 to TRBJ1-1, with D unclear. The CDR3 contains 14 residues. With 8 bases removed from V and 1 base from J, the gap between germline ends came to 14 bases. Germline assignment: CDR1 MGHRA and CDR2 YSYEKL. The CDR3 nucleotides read TGCGCCAGCCAGTTACGCCACGGGAACACTGAAGCTTTCTTT. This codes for CASQLRHGNTEAFF.

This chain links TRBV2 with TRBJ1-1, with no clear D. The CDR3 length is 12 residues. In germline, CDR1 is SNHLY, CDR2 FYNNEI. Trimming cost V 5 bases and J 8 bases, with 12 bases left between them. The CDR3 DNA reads TGTGCCAGCAGTTCGGCAGGCATCGAAGCTTTCTTT. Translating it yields CASSSAGIEAFF.

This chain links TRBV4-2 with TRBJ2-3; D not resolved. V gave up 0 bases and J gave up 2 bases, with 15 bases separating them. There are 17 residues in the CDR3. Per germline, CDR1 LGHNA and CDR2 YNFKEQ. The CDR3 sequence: CASSQDPTGTDTDTQYF. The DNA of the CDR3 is TGTGCCAGCAGCCAAGATCCGACGGGTACCGACACAGATACGCAGTATTTT.

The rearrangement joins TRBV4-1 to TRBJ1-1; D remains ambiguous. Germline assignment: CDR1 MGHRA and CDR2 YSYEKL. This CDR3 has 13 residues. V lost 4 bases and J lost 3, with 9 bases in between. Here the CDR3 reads CASSRQPDTEAFF. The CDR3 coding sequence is TGCGCCAGCAGCCGCCAACCCGACACTGAAGCTTTCTTT.